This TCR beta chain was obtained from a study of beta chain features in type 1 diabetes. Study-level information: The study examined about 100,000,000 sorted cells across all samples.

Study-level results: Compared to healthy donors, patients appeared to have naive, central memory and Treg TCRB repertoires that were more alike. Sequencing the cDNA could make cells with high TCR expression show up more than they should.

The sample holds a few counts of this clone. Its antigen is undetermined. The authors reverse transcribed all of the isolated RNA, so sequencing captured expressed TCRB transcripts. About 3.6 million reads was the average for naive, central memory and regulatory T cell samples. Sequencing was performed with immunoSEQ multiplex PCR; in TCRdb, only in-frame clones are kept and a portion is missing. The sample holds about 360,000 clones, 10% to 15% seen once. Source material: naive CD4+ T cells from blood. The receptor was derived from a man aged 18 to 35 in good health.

CDR3 residues: CASRGTFDTEAFF. DNA of the CDR3: TGTGCCAGCAGGGGGACATTTGACACTGAAGCTTTCTTT. The rearrangement uses TRBV2 and TRBJ1-1; TRBD1 might be the D (6 bases). Trimming took off 6 bases at V and 3 bases at J, with 11 bases between the two ends. This CDR3 region has 13 residues. Looked up from germline, CDR1 is SNHLY and CDR2 is FYNNEI. Filled out from reference TRBV2 and TRBJ1-1, the complete variable domain reads EPEVTQTPSHQVTQMGQEVILRCVPISNHLYFYWYRQILGQKVEFLVSFYNNEISEKSEIFDDQFSVERPDGSNFTLKIRSTKLEDSAMYFCASRGTFDTEAFFGQGTRLTVV.